This T cell receptor beta chain comes out of a study of OX40 agonist ivuxolimab in advanced cancers. Clones were read by immunoSEQ multiplex PCR, and TCRdb kept only the in-frame ones, dropping some. The sample shows approximately 69,000 clones, 80% to 90% of them seen only once. This clone was seen a handful of times. Its antigen remains unidentified. General study findings and limits: Mean expanded clone counts were higher in CD8+ than CD4+ T cells. CD4+ and CD8+ blood T cells expanded clonally by week 6 at 0.1 to 3.0 mg/kg.

The CDR3 totals 15 residues. Germline-derived CDR1 and CDR2 are SGHAT and FQNNGV. J gave up 4 bases and V 2 bases, and 8 bases lay outside the gene matches. The chain links TRBV11-2 to TRBJ2-7; 7 bases line up with TRBD1. The input for sequencing was CD4+ or CD8+ T cells sorted from blood, taken in a trial of the OX40 agonist ivuxolimab. The TCR was taken from an adult with an advanced solid tumor such as melanoma, head and neck, liver or kidney cancer. This chain's CDR3 is CASSLSGQVGYEQYF. CDR3 nucleotide sequence: TGTGCCAGCAGCTTATCCGGACAGGTCGGGTACGAGCAGTACTTC.